This is a list of T cell receptor beta chains from one sample in a study of control samples from healthy donors and cancer patients. Using immunoSEQ multiplex PCR, the repertoire was profiled, and TCRdb retains in-frame clones only, with some absent. The sample records approximately 140,000 clones, about 89% being singletons. What was sequenced was blood. The receptors were sampled from a man between 18 and 29 years old in good health. The CDR3 runs from the conserved cysteine through the conserved F or W. The order of the fields is D gene, V gene, clone size, J gene, CDR3 DNA, CDR3 protein. D genes are given only for firm matches. A row's size may be missing; if present it is once, few, many or a size class.

NA	TRBV2	NA	TRBJ1-2	TGTGCCAGCATCAGAACTCCCAGGGTAAACTATGGCTACACCTTC	CASIRTPRVNYGYTF
TRBD1	TRBV4-1	NA	TRBJ1-1	TGCGCCAGCAGCCAAACGACAGGGAGTAGCACTGAAGCTTTCTTT	CASSQTTGSSTEAFF
NA	TRBV6-5	few	TRBJ2-2	TGTGCCACCAGGGAGAGGGTTTGGACCGGGGAGCTGTTTTTT	CATRERVWTGELFF
NA	TRBV30	NA	TRBJ2-3	TGTGCCTGGTCCGGGACAAGCACAGATACGCAGTATTTT	CAWSGTSTDTQYF
NA	TRBV6-5	NA	TRBJ2-7	TGTGCCAGCAATCCCATGGGGGTGTTTCCTTACGAGCAGTACTTC	CASNPMGVFPYEQYF
NA	TRBV11-2	NA	TRBJ1-3	TGTGCCAGCAGCTTAGTGCGGGAGGACTACTCTGGAAACACCATATATTTT	CASSLVREDYSGNTIYF
NA	TRBV10-2	NA	TRBJ1-1	TGCGCCAGCAGTCGCCAGGCCGACACTGAAGCTTTCTTT	CASSRQADTEAFF
NA	TRBV5-4	NA	TRBJ2-3	TGTGCCAGCAGCTCGACTAGTGTGGATACGCAGTATTTT	CASSSTSVDTQYF
TRBD2	TRBV9	NA	TRBJ2-3	TGTGCCAGCAGCGCTAGCGGGGGGGCAATTGGTACGCAGTATTTT	CASSASGGAIGTQYF
NA	TRBV6-1	NA	TRBJ1-5	TGTGCCAGCAGTGAATCGGGGGGGTGGCCCCAGCATTTT	CASSESGGWPQHF
NA	TRBV20-1	NA	TRBJ1-1	TGCAGTGCCGATTTGACTGAAGCTTTCTTT	CSADLTEAFF
NA	TRBV5-1	NA	TRBJ1-4	TGCGCCAGCAGCCCGCTCCTGGGCACTAATGAAAAACTGTTTTTT	CASSPLLGTNEKLFF
NA	TRBV5-3	once	TRBJ2-3	TGTGCCAGAAGCTTAAAGGGCACAGATACGCAGTATTTT	CARSLKGTDTQYF
NA	TRBV5-5	NA	TRBJ1-5	TGTGCCAGCAGCTTAACAGGGTACAATCAGCCCCAGCATTTT	CASSLTGYNQPQHF
NA	TRBV5-1	NA	TRBJ2-3	TGCGCCAGCAGGCCATACGAGGGGGTTAACACAGATACGCAGTATTTT	CASRPYEGVNTDTQYF
TRBD1	TRBV5-4	NA	TRBJ1-2	TGTGCCAGCAGCTTGGTGGGACAGGGGGCCAATGGCTACACCTTC	CASSLVGQGANGYTF
NA	TRBV7-6	NA	TRBJ2-7	TGTGCCAGCAGCTTAGAGGGGGGATCCGAGCACTCCTACGAGCAGTACTTC	CASSLEGGSEHSYEQYF
NA	TRBV28	NA	TRBJ1-2	TGTGCCAGCAGTTTATCAGGGCCTAACTATGGCTACACCTTC	CASSLSGPNYGYTF
NA	TRBV13	NA	TRBJ2-1	TGTGCCAGCAGCTTAGGCGGAGGGAGCTCCTACAATGAGCAGTTCTTC	CASSLGGGSSYNEQFF
NA	TRBV11-2	NA	TRBJ2-6	TGTGCCAGCAGCTTTAGGTCCTCTGGGGCCAACGTCCTGACTTTC	CASSFRSSGANVLTF
TRBD1	TRBV7-8	few	TRBJ1-1	TGTGCCAGCAGCTTTGAGAGAGGACAGGGCACTGAAGCTTTCTTT	CASSFERGQGTEAFF
NA	TRBV7-2	NA	TRBJ1-2	TGTGCCAGCAGCTTACTATCGGGAAGCTATGGCTACACCTTC	CASSLLSGSYGYTF
NA	TRBV9	NA	TRBJ1-5	TGTGCCAGCAGCGTAAAGGGAATTAATCAGCCCCAGCATTTT	CASSVKGINQPQHF